The source of this TCR beta chain is a study of blood T cells in healthy people across ages. At least 6 micrograms of total RNA were extracted per sample. Germline assignment: CDR1 SGHTA and CDR2 FQGNSA. The CDR3 is made up of 16 amino acids. V lost 3 bases to trimming and J lost 1 base; unmatched junction nucleotides: 8. With a J-beta primer mix and a sample-barcoded 5' primer, a second PCR ran roughly 7 to 11 cycles. A tag from a template-switch adaptor with 12 random nucleotides marked each cDNA molecule. TCRdb used MiXCR to reprocess the 5' RACE reads, holding one entry per CDR3 protein. The data contain approximately 1,700,000 distinct CDR3 sequences, about two fifths of them singletons.

The sequence was obtained from a human donor in good health. The sequencing input was blood. This chain connects TRBV7-2 to TRBJ2-5; 7 bases fit TRBD2. Written as DNA, the CDR3 is TGTGCCAGCAGCTTCATAGGGTTAGCGGGCCAAGAGACCCAGTACTTC. As protein: CASSFIGLAGQETQYF.